The T cell receptor (beta chain) described here comes from a study of cytomegalovirus exposure and HLA in healthy donors. Study outcomes and limitations: High sensitivity and specificity were reportedly achieved when the classifier diagnosed cytomegalovirus status. TCR beta sequences reportedly predicted most subjects' HLA-A and HLA-B alleles accurately.

The CDR3 runs to 16 residues. Germline assignment: CDR1 LGHNA and CDR2 YNFKEQ. Deletions cut 3 bases from V and 3 bases from J, with 15 bases between. A few counts support this clone. What it binds is unknown. It was with 60 Vbeta and 13 Jbeta primers that the PCR ran. Generated by immunoSEQ multiplex PCR, the TCRdb table keeps only in-frame clones and is missing some. Among about 180,000 clones, about three quarters were seen once, and the ten largest hold roughly 1.5%. Specimen: PBMCs. The chain combines TRBV4-2 with TRBJ1-5; TRBD1 is a possible D gene (6 bases). The sequence was collected from a young man in good health and CMV-seronegative. CDR3 sequence: CASSQRTGPLNQPQHF. CDR3 DNA: TGTGCCAGCAGCCAGCGAACAGGGCCCCTCAATCAGCCCCAGCATTTT.